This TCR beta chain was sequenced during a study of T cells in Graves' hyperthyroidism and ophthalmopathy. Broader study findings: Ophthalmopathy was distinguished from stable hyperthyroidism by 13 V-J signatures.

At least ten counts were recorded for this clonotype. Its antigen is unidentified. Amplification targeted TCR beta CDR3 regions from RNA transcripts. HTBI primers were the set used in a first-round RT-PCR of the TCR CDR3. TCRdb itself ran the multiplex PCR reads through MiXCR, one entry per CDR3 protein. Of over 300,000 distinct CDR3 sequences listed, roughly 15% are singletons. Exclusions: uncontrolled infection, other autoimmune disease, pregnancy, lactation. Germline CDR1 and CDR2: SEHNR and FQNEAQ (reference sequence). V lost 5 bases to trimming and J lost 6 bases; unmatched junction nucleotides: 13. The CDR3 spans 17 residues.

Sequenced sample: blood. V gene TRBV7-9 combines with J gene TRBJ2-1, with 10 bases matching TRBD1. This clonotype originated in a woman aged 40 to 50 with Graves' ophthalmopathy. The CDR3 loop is CASSGIPGQGMGNEQFF. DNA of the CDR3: TGTGCCAGCAGCGGAATACCGGGACAGGGGATGGGCAATGAGCAGTTCTTC.